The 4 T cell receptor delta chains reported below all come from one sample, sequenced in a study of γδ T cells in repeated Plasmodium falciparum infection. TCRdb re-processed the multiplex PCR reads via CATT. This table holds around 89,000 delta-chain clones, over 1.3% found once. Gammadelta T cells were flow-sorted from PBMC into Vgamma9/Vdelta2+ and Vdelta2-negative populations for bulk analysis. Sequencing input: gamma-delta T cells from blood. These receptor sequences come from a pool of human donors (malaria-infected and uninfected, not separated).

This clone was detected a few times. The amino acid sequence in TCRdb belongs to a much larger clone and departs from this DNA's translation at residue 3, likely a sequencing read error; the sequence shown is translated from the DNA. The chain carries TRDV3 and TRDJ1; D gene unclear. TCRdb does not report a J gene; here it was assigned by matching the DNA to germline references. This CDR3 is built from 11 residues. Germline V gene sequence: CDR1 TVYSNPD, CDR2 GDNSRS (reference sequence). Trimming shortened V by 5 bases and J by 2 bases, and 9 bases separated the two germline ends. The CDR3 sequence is CATSSTDKLIF. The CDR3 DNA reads TGTGCCACTTCGTCTACCGATAAACTCATCTTT.

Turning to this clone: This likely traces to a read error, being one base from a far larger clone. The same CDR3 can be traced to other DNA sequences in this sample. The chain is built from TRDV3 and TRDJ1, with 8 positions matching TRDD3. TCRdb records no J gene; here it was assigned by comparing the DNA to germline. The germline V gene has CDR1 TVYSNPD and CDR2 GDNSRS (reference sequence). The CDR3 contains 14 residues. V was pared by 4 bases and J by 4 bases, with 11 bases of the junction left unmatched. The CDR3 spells CASFRGINIDKLIF. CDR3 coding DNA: TGTGCCTCCTTTAGGGGGATAAACATCGATAAACTCATCTTT.

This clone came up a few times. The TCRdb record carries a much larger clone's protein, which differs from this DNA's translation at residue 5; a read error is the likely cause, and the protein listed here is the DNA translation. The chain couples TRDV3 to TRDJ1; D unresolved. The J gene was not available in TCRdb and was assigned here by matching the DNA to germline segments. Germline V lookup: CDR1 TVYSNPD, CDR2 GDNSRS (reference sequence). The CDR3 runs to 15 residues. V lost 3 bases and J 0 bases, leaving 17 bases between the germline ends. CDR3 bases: TGTGCCTTCCGAATCTTATTTGGTTACACCGATAAACTCATCTTT. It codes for CAFRILFGYTDKLIF.

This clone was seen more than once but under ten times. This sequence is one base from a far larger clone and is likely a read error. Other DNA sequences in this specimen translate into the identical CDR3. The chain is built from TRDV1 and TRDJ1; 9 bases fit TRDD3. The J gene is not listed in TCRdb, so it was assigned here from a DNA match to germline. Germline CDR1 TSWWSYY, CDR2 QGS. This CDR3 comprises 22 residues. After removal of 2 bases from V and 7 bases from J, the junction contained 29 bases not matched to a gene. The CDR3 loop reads CALGEESRRRELGELFGPKLIF. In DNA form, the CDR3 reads TGTGCTCTTGGGGAAGAGAGTCGGCGGCGGGAACTGGGGGAGCTCTTTGGCCCTAAACTCATCTTT.